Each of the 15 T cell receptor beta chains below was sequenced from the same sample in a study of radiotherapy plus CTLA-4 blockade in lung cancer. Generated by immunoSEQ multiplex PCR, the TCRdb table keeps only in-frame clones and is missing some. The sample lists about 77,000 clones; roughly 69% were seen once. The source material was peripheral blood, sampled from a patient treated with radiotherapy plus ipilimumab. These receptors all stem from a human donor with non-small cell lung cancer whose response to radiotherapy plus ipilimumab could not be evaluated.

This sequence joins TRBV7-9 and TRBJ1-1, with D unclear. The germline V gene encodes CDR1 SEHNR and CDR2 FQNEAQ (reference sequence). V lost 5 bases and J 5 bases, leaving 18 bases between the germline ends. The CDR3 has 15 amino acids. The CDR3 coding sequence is TGTGCCAGCAGCCCAGGCCTATTCCGAGGGACTGAAGCTTTCTTT. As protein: CASSPGLFRGTEAFF.

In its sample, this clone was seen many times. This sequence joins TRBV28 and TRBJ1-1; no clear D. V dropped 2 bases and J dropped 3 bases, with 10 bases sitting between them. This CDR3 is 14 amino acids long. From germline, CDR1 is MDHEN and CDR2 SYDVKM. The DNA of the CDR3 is TGTGCCAGCAGTTTAGCCCAACTGTACACTGAAGCTTTCTTT. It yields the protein CASSLAQLYTEAFF.

The CDR3 region is CASSLIGTSGGLYNEQFF. The CDR3 bases are TGTGCCAGCAGCTTAATCGGGACTAGCGGGGGCCTTTACAATGAGCAGTTCTTC. This chain connects TRBV7-3 to TRBJ2-1, with 14 bases fitting TRBD2. Per the germline V gene, CDR1 is SGHTA and CDR2 is FQGTGA. Trimming cost V 1 base and J 4 bases; bases outside gene matches: 6. The CDR3 covers 18 residues.

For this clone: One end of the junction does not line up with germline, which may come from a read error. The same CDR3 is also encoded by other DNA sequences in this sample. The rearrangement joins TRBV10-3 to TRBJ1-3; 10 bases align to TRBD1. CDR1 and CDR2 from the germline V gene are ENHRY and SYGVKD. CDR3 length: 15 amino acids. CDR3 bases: TGTGCCATCAGCGGGGGACAGGGGACTGGAAACACCATATACTTT. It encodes CAISGGQGTGNTIYF.

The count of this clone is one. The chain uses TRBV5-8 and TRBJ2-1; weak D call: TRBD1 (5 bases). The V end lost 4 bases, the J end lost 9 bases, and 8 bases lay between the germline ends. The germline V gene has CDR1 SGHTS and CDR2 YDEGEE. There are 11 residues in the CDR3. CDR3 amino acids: CASSRQGEQFF. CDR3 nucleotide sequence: TGTGCCAGCAGCCGCCAGGGTGAGCAGTTCTTC. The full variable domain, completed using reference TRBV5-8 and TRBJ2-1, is EAGVTQSPTHLIKTRGQQATLRCSPISGHTSVYWYQQALGLGLQFLLWYDEGEERNRGNFPPRFSGRQFPNYSSELNVNALELEDSALYLCASSRQGEQFFGPGTRLTVL.

The CDR3, as DNA: TGTGCCAGCAGTTCGAGGTCCCCTAGCACAGATACGCAGTATTTT. The encoded protein is CASSSRSPSTDTQYF. V and J are TRBV28 and TRBJ2-3; D gene ambiguous. The CDR3 is 15 residues long. The germline V and J ends were trimmed by 4 bases and 0 bases, with 11 bases remaining between them. Germline loops: CDR1 MDHEN, CDR2 SYDVKM.

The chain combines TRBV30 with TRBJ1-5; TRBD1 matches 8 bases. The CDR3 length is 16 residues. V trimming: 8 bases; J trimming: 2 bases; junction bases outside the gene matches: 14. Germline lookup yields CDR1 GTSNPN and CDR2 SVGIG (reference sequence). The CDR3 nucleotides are TGTGCCAGAGACAGGGGCGCTCTGGATGGCAATCAGCCCCAGCATTTT. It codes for CARDRGALDGNQPQHF.

In DNA form, the CDR3 reads TGTGCCAGCAGCCCAATTAACACCGGGGAGCTGTTTTTT. It codes for CASSPINTGELFF. The chain combines TRBV7-3 with TRBJ2-2; D unclear. The germline V gene has CDR1 SGHTA and CDR2 FQGTGA. The CDR3 has 13 amino acids. The V gene lost 5 bases and the J gene lost 2 bases, with 6 bases spanning the gap.

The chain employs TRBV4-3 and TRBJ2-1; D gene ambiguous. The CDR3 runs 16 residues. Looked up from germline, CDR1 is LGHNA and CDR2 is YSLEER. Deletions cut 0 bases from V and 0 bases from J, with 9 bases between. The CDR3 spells CASSQDHESSYNEQFF. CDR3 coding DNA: TGCGCCAGCAGCCAAGATCATGAGAGCTCCTACAATGAGCAGTTCTTC.

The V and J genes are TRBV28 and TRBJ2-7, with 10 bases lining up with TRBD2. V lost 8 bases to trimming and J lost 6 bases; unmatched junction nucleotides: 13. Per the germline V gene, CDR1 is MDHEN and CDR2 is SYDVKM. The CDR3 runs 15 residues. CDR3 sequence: CASSSGGAFEGEQYF. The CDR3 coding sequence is TGTGCCAGCTCGAGCGGGGGGGCATTCGAGGGCGAGCAGTACTTC.

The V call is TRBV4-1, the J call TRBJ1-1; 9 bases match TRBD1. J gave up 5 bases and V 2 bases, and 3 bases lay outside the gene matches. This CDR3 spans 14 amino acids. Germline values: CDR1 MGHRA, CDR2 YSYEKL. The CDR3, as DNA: TGCGCCAGCAGCCAATGGGGGACAGGGACTGAAGCTTTCTTT. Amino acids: CASSQWGTGTEAFF.

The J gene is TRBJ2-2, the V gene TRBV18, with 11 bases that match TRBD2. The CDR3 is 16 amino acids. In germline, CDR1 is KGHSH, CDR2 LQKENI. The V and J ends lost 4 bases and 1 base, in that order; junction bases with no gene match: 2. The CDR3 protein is CASSLGTSGNTGELFF. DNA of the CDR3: TGTGCCAGCTCACTCGGGACTAGCGGGAACACCGGGGAGCTGTTTTTT.

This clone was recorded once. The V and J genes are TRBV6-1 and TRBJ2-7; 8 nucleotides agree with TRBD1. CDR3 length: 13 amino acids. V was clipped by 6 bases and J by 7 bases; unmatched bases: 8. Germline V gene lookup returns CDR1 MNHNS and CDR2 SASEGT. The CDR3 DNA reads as TGTGCCAGCAGCAGGGACAGGTTCTATGAGCAGTACTTC. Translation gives CASSRDRFYEQYF.

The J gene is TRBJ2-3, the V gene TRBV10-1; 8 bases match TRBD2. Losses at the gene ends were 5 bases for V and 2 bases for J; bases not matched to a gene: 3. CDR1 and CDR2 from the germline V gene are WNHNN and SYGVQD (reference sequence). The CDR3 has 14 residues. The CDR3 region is CASSRGGPTDTQYF. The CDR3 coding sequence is TGCGCCAGCAGTCGGGGGGGCCCCACAGATACGCAGTATTTT.

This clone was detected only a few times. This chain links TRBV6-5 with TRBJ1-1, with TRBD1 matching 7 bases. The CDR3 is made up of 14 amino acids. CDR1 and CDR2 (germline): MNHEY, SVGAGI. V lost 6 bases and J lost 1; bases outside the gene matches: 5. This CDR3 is CASRVGTANTEAFF. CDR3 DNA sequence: TGTGCCAGCAGGGTTGGGACAGCGAACACTGAAGCTTTCTTT.